This TCR beta chain was sequenced during a study of T cell changes during pregnancy in multiple sclerosis. Sequencing used immunoSEQ multiplex PCR; TCRdb keeps in-frame clones, though not all of them. There are 80,000 or so clones in the sample; under 95% occur only once, and 1.4% to 1.5% lies in the top ten. There are 16 residues in the CDR3. V was pared by 5 bases and J by 1 base, with 17 bases between. Germline V CDR1 and CDR2: MNHEY, SMNVEV (reference sequence). The clonotype originates from a female donor with multiple sclerosis, enrolled in a pregnancy study. V and J are TRBV27 and TRBJ1-1; D possibly corresponds to TRBD1 (6 bases). The specimen was peripheral blood, collected before pregnancy. The CDR3 loop reads CASSPRWGGWNTEAFF. CDR3 nucleotides: TGTGCCAGCAGTCCGCGGTGGGGGGGCTGGAACACTGAAGCTTTCTTT.